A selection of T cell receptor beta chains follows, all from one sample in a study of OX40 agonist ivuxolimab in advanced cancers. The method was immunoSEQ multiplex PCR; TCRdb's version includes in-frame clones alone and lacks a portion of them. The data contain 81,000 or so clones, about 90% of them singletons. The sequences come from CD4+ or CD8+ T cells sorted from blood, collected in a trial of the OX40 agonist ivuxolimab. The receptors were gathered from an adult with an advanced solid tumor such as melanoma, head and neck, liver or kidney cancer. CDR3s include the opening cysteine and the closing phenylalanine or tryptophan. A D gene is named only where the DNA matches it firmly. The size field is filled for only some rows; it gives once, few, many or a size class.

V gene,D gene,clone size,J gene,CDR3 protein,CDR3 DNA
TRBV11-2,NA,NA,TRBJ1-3,CASSLDLEGDGNTIYF,TGTGCCAGCAGCTTGGATTTGGAAGGGGACGGAAACACCATATATTTT
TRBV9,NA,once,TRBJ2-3,CASSPYTDTQYF,TGTGCCAGCAGCCCCTACACAGATACGCAGTATTTT
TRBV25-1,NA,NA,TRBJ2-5,CASSGEEETQYF,TGTGCCAGCAGTGGGGAGGAAGAGACCCAGTACTTC
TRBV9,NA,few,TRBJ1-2,CASSKGGRDYGYTF,TGTGCCAGCAGTAAGGGAGGGAGGGACTATGGCTACACCTTC
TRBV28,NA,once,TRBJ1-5,CASSLWKGGDQPQHF,TGTGCCAGCAGTTTATGGAAGGGGGGCGACCAGCCCCAGCATTTT
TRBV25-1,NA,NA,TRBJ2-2,CASSEHSWTGELFF,TGTGCCAGCAGTGAACATAGTTGGACCGGGGAGCTGTTTTTT
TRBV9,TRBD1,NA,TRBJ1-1,CASSPGWTGNTEAFF,TGTGCCAGCAGCCCCGGTTGGACAGGGAACACTGAAGCTTTCTTT
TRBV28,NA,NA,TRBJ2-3,CASSIGDTQYF,TGTGCCAGCAGTATCGGGGATACGCAGTATTTT
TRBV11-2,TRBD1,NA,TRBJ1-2,CASTGQGEYGYTF,TGTGCCAGCACCGGACAGGGGGAATATGGCTACACCTTC
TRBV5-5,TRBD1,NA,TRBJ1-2,CASSRDRVYGYTF,TGTGCCAGCAGCAGGGACAGGGTGTATGGCTACACCTTC
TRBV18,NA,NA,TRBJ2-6,CASSPVLSGANVLTF,TGTGCCAGCTCACCTGTGCTCTCTGGGGCCAACGTCCTGACTTTC
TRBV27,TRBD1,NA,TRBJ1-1,CASSLLTGVKAFF,TGTGCCAGCAGTCTACTAACAGGGGTCAAAGCTTTCTTT
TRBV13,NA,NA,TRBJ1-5,CASSLGISQPQHF,TGTGCCAGCAGCTTGGGGATAAGTCAGCCCCAGCATTTT
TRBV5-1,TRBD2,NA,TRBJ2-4,CASSLASGVVKNIQYF,TGCGCCAGCAGCTTGGCTAGCGGGGTAGTCAAAAACATTCAGTACTTC
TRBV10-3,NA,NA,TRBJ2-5,CAISEAETQYF,TGTGCCATCAGTGAGGCGGAGACCCAGTACTTC
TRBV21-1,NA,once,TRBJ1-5,CANQTGGVRQPQHF,TGTGCCAATCAAACAGGGGGCGTACGTCAGCCCCAGCATTTT
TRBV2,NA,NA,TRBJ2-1,CASSVVWEQFF,TGTGCCAGCAGTGTGGTGTGGGAGCAGTTCTTC
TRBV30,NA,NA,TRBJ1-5,CAWSRLDRTSNQPQHF,TGTGCCTGGAGTCGGCTAGACAGAACATCCAATCAGCCCCAGCATTTT
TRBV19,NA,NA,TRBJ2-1,CASSIGLNEQFF,TGTGCCAGTAGTATTGGATTGAATGAGCAGTTCTTC
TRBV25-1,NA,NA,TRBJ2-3,CASSEYRADTQYF,TGTGCCAGCAGTGAATATAGGGCAGATACGCAGTATTTT
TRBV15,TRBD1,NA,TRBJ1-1,CATSPRGRTEAFF,TGTGCCACCAGCCCGAGGGGGCGGACTGAAGCTTTCTTT
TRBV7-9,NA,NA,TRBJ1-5,CASSPGLSNQPQHF,TGTGCCAGCAGCCCCGGGCTTAGCAATCAGCCCCAGCATTTT
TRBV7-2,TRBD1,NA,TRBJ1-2,CASSLDRFNYGYTF,TGTGCCAGCAGTCTGGACAGGTTCAACTATGGCTACACCTTC
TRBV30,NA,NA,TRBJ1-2,CAWSAVWSGGYTF,TGTGCCTGGAGTGCTGTATGGAGCGGTGGCTACACCTTC
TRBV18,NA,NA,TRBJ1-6,CATSPAESYNSPLHF,TGTGCCACCTCCCCGGCAGAGTCATATAATTCACCCCTCCACTTT
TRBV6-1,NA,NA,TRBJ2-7,CASSEWGPYEQYF,TGTGCCAGCAGTGAATGGGGACCCTACGAGCAGTACTTC
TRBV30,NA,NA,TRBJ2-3,CAWSVLGDTQYF,TGTGCCTGGAGTGTACTGGGGGATACGCAGTATTTT
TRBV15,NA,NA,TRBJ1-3,CATSRDCGAGNTIYF,TGTGCCACCAGCAGAGATTGTGGTGCTGGAAACACCATATATTTT
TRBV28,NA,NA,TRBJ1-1,CASSSGDTEAFF,TGTGCCAGCAGCTCGGGGGACACTGAAGCTTTCTTT
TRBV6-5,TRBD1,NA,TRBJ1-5,CASSYFQGDQPQHF,TGTGCCAGCAGTTACTTTCAGGGGGATCAGCCCCAGCATTTT
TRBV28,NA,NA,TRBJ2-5,CASSLLGEETQYF,TGTGCCAGCAGTTTATTAGGGGAAGAGACCCAGTACTTC
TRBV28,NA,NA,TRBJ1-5,CASSFGQPQHF,TGTGCCAGCAGTTTTGGCCAGCCCCAGCATTTT
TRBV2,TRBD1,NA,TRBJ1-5,CASSKGQLSNQPQHF,TGTGCCAGCAGCAAGGGACAGCTTTCCAATCAGCCCCAGCATTTT
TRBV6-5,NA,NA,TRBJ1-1,CASHYYGPADTEAFF,TGTGCCAGCCACTATTATGGGCCGGCGGACACTGAAGCTTTCTTT
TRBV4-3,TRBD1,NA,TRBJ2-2,CASSQENRGTNTGELFF,TGCGCCAGCAGCCAAGAGAACAGGGGGACGAACACCGGGGAGCTGTTTTTT
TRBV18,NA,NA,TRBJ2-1,CASSPTNNEQFF,TGTGCCAGCTCACCAACGAACAATGAGCAGTTCTTC
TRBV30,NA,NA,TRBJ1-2,CAWSPWAGDYGYTF,TGTGCCTGGAGCCCATGGGCGGGAGACTATGGCTACACCTTC
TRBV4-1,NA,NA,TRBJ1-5,CASSTEASGGNNQPQHF,TGCGCCAGCAGCACTGAGGCTTCGGGGGGCAACAATCAGCCCCAGCATTTT
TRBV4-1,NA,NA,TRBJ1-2,CASSQEMGAYRYGYTF,TGCGCCAGCAGCCAAGAGATGGGAGCCTATCGCTATGGCTACACCTTC